The T cell receptor (beta chain) under discussion was sequenced for a study of graft-versus-host responses after intestinal transplantation. As for the study in general: Transplant recipients had multivisceral, liver-intestinal, or isolated intestinal grafts. Anti-thymocyte globulin induction preceded about three years of tacrolimus and steroid maintenance in all recipients. General study findings and limits: Individuals carrying graft-donor T cell macrochimerism showed high graft-versus-host to host-versus-graft clonal ratios in allografts.

Comment on this clone: What it binds is unknown.

Only in-frame clones appear in the TCRdb table, and some are missing; sequencing was by immunoSEQ multiplex PCR. The repertoire holds 96,000 or so clones, roughly 92% seen once, with approximately 0.17% in the top ten. This CDR3 is 16 amino acids long. CDR1 and CDR2 from the germline V gene are LGHNA and YNFKEQ. Deletions cut 5 bases from V and 4 bases from J, with 20 bases between. Sequenced material: unstimulated CD4+ T cells sorted from spleen or lymph node cells, taken before intestinal transplant. The genes are TRBV4-2 and TRBJ1-2; no clear D. The sequence derives from a human donor who received an intestinal transplant. CDR3 region: CASSVFLSLATYGYTF. CDR3 bases: TGTGCCAGCAGCGTTTTCCTTTCACTAGCAACCTATGGCTACACCTTC.